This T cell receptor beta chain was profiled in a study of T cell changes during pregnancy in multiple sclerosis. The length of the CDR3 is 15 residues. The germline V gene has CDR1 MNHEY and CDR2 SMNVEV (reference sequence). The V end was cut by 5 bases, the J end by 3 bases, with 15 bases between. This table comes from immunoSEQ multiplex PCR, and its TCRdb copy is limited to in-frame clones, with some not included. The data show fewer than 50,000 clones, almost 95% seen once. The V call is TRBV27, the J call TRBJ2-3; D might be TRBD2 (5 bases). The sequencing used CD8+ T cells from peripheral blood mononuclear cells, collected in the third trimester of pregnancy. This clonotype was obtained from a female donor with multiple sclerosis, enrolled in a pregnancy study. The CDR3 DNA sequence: TGTGCCAGCAGTCGACTACTCGGCGAGACAGATACGCAGTATTTT. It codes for CASSRLLGETDTQYF.